The rows below give T cell receptor beta chains drawn from one sample of a study of OX40 agonist ivuxolimab in advanced cancers. The table came from immunoSEQ multiplex PCR; TCRdb's copy has only in-frame clones and leaves some out. The sample shows 50,000 to 65,000 clones, less than 95% of them seen only once. Sequences were derived from CD4+ or CD8+ T cells sorted from blood, sampled in a trial of the OX40 agonist ivuxolimab. These receptors all come from an adult with an advanced solid tumor such as melanoma, head and neck, liver or kidney cancer. The conserved cysteine and the conserved F or W are not part of the CDR3 here. Fields, in order: CDR3 protein, V gene, J gene.

CDR3: ASTTNTGELF
V: TRBV19
J: TRBJ2-2

CDR3: ASSLGLAGREKLF
V: TRBV5-8
J: TRBJ1-4

CDR3: ASSLWEGDEQY
V: TRBV13
J: TRBJ2-7

CDR3: ASSASGVPNEQY
V: TRBV2
J: TRBJ2-7

CDR3: ASRNLLMPEAF
V: TRBV19
J: TRBJ1-1

CDR3: ASSRLLAGAVDEQF
V: TRBV4-3
J: TRBJ2-1

CDR3: ASSLGTGF
V: TRBV5-1
J: TRBJ2-7

CDR3: ASSQDWGSYGYT
V: TRBV4-1
J: TRBJ1-2

CDR3: ATSRPEGLNTEAF
V: TRBV15
J: TRBJ1-1

CDR3: ASSIWDRYSNQPQH
V: TRBV19
J: TRBJ1-5

CDR3: ASSLQDRGNEKLF
V: TRBV5-6
J: TRBJ1-4

CDR3: ASSYGTGVDEQY
V: TRBV6-5
J: TRBJ2-7

CDR3: ASSPDSDEQY
V: TRBV5-4
J: TRBJ2-7

CDR3: ATSPRVGNEAGNTIY
V: TRBV15
J: TRBJ1-3

CDR3: ASSQETENQPQH
V: TRBV4-3
J: TRBJ1-5

CDR3: ASSLWQLS
V: TRBV5-1
J: TRBJ1-2

CDR3: ASSLSRDRTYEQY
V: TRBV5-1
J: TRBJ2-7

CDR3: ASSTGGGFEQY
V: TRBV19
J: TRBJ2-7

CDR3: ASGYGTRSTAEQY
V: TRBV12-5
J: TRBJ2-7

CDR3: ASLPTGSSYNEQF
V: TRBV19
J: TRBJ2-1

CDR3: ASSLLLGHSNYGYT
V: TRBV7-2
J: TRBJ1-2

CDR3: ASSLLKDSNYGYT
V: TRBV27
J: TRBJ1-2

CDR3: ASSPEPQGLNSGYT
V: TRBV5-1
J: TRBJ1-2

CDR3: ASSVGREETQY
V: TRBV9
J: TRBJ2-5

CDR3: ASSLPPQTVTYEQY
V: TRBV28
J: -

CDR3: ASSLIRGHSYEQY
V: TRBV27
J: TRBJ2-7

CDR3: ASSFPAGTQRKIGELF
V: TRBV7-9
J: TRBJ2-2

CDR3: ASSTIVGNEQF
V: TRBV7-8
J: TRBJ2-1

CDR3: ASSFLRGGTDTQY
V: TRBV7-9
J: TRBJ2-3

CDR3: ASSGRGAGTEAF
V: TRBV10-1
J: TRBJ1-1